Listed below are T cell receptor beta chains from one sample, sequenced in a study of T cells in Graves' hyperthyroidism and ophthalmopathy. TCRdb analysed the multiplex PCR reads with MiXCR anew, one entry per CDR3 protein. The sample has roughly 200,000 distinct CDR3 sequences; around a sixth are singletons. Sequencing input: blood. The receptor source for this set is a woman aged 50 to 60 with Graves' hyperthyroidism. CDR3s include the opening cysteine and the closing phenylalanine or tryptophan. Fields, in order: clone size, V gene, CDR3 protein. Clone size appears in some rows only: once, few, many, or a class for an expanded clone.

many,TRBV28,CASVLGGPQHF
many,TRBV18,CASSPSGHGSYNEQFF
many,TRBV7-9,CASPGLSSTDTQYF
-,TRBV12-3/TRBV12-4,CASSLVKGRTEAFF
-,TRBV7-2,CASSSERANTEAFF
many,TRBV27,CASSLSGDTINQPQHF
-,TRBV19,CASSMPGLAGVGEQFF
-,TRBV13,CASRTLGAGSAGELFF
many,TRBV5-1,CASSPESYEQYF
-,TRBV5-1,CASSLGGQGVDGYTF
few,TRBV7-9,CASSLGAGPPYNEQFF
few,TRBV6-1,CASSPTWAVSGNTIYF
-,TRBV27,CASSARDSNQPQHF
few,TRBV5-1,CASRSLAALNTGELFF
many,TRBV7-6,CASSLEGGMESYGYTF
many,TRBV5-1,CASSFLAGSSYEQYF